These 4 T cell receptor beta chains came from one sample sequenced in a study of long-term antiretroviral therapy in people with HIV. An immunoSEQ assay, version v3.0, was performed at survey level. Sequencing used immunoSEQ multiplex PCR; TCRdb keeps in-frame clones, though not all of them. The sample consists of tens of thousands of clones, 82% of them appearing once. The sample in question was unsorted PBMCs, obtained 1.1 years before starting antiretroviral therapy. The receptors shown here come from a woman in her 30s with HIV.

The chain employs TRBV6-1 and TRBJ1-5; D remains unclear. The ends were cut back, 6 bases at V and 2 bases at J, with 11 bases in the middle. Germline lookup yields CDR1 MNHNS and CDR2 SASEGT. The CDR3 totals 14 residues. CDR3 in amino acids: CASSLYEGNQPQHF. The CDR3 coding sequence is TGTGCCAGCAGCTTATACGAGGGCAATCAGCCCCAGCATTTT.

The chain uses TRBV7-2 and TRBJ2-1, with 9 bases aligning to TRBD1. The CDR3 has 16 residues. In germline, CDR1 is SGHTA, CDR2 FQGNSA. V lost 1 base to trimming and J lost 3 bases; unmatched junction nucleotides: 4. CDR3 protein: CASSLDGTGIYNEQFF. The CDR3 DNA is TGTGCCAGCAGCTTAGACGGGACAGGGATCTACAATGAGCAGTTCTTC.

The V call is TRBV29-1, the J call TRBJ2-1; weak D call: TRBD2 (6 bases). V lost 4 bases to trimming and J lost 6 bases, with 10 bases between them. The germline CDR1 and CDR2 sequences are SQVTM and ANQGSEA. The CDR3 has 12 amino acids. Written as DNA, the CDR3 is TGCAGCGTTGGGCTAGCGACCAATGAGCAGTTCTTC. Protein: CSVGLATNEQFF.

The J gene is TRBJ1-6, the V gene TRBV5-1; 7 positions match TRBD1. V trimming: 0 bases; J trimming: 10 bases; junction bases outside the gene matches: 7. In germline, CDR1 is SGHRS, CDR2 YFSETQ. CDR3 size: 15 residues. CDR3 nucleotide sequence: TGCGCCAGCAGCTTGGGGCAGGGGGTAGGATCACCCCTCCACTTT. Translation gives CASSLGQGVGSPLHF.